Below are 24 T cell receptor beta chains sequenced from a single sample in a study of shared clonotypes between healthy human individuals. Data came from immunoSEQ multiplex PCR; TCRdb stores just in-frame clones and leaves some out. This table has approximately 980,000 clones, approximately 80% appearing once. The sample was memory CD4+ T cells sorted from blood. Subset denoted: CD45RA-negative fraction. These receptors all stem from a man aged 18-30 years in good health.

The CDR3 nucleotides read TGCGCCAGCAGCTTGGAGGAGGTGTCTAGCGGCTACAATGAGCAGTTCTTC. Translated, it gives CASSLEEVSSGYNEQFF. This sequence joins TRBV5-1 and TRBJ2-1, with 7 bases identical to TRBD2. The CDR3 covers 17 residues. Germline loops: CDR1 SGHRS, CDR2 YFSETQ. Germline trimming cut 0 bases from V and 3 bases from J; bases unmatched to any gene: 9.

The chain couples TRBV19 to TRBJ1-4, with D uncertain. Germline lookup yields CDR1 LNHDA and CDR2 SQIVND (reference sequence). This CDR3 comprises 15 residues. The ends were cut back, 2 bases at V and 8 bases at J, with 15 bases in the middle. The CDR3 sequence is CASSINGLSGEKLFF. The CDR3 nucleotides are TGTGCCAGTAGTATAAATGGCCTTTCGGGCGAAAAACTGTTTTTT.

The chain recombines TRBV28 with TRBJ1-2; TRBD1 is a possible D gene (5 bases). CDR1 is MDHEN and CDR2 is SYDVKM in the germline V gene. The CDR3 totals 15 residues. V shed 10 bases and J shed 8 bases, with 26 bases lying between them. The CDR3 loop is CATYRPGAGRFGYTF. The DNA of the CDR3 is TGTGCCACCTACCGTCCCGGGGCAGGGAGGTTCGGCTACACCTTC.

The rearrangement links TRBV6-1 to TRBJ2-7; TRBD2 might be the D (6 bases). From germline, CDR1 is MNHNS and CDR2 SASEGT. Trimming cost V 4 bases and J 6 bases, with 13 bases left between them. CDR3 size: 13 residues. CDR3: CASSVTSPTEQYF. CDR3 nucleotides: TGTGCCAGCAGTGTGACTAGTCCCACCGAGCAGTACTTC.

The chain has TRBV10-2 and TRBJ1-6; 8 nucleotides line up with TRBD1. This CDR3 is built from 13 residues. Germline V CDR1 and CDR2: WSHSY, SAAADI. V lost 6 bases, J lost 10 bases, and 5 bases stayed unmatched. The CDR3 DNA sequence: TGCGCCAGCAGGGACAGGGTACGGTCACCCCTCCACTTT. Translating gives CASRDRVRSPLHF.

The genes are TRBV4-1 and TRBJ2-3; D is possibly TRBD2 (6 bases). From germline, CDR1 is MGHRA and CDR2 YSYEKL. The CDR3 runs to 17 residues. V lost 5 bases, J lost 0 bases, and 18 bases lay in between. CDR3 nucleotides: TGCGCCAGCAGCGCCTTCGGGCTAGCGCTTAGCACAGATACGCAGTATTTT. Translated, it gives CASSAFGLALSTDTQYF.

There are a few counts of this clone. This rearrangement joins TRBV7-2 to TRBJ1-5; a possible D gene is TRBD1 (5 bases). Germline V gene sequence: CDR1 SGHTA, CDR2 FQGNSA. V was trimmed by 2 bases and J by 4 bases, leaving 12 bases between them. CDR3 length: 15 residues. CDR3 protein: CASSLMGGGNQPQHF. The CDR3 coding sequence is TGTGCCAGCAGCTTAATGGGGGGTGGAAATCAGCCCCAGCATTTT.

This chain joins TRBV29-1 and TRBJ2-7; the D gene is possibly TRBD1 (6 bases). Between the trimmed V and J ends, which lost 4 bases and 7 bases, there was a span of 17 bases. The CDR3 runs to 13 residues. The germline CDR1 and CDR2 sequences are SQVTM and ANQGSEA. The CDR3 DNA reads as TGCAGCGTTGGGGACACCGGCTTAGGGGAGCAGTACTTC. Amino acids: CSVGDTGLGEQYF.

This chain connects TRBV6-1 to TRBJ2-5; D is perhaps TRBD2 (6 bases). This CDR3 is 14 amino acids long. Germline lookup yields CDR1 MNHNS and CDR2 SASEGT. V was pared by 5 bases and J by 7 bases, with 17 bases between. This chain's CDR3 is CASSSAEGRMTQYF. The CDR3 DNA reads TGTGCCAGCAGTTCCGCGGAGGGCCGAATGACCCAGTACTTC.

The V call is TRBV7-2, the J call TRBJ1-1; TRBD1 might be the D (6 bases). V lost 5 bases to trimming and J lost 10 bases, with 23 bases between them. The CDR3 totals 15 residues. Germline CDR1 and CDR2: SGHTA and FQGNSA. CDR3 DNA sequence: TGTGCCAGCAGCCCGAGGCGGGGGCCCCGGCGGGGAGCTTTCTTT. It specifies CASSPRRGPRRGAFF.

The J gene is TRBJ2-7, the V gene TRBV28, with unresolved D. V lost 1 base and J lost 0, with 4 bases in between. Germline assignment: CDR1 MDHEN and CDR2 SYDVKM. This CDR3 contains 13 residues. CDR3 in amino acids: CASSLFSSYEQYF. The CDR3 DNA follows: TGTGCCAGCAGTTTATTCAGCTCCTACGAGCAGTACTTC. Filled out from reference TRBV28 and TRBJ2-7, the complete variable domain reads DVKVTQSSRYLVKRTGEKVFLECVQDMDHENMFWYRQDPGLGLRLIYFSYDVKMKEKGDIPEGYSVSREKKERFSLILESASTNQTSMYLCASSLFSSYEQYFGPGTRLTVT.

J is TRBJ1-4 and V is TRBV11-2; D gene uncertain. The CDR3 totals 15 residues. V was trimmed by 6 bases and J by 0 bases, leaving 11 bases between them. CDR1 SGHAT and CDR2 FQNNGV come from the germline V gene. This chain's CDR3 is CASRSGLATNEKLFF. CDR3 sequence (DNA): TGTGCCAGCAGGTCAGGTCTTGCAACTAATGAAAAACTGTTTTTT.

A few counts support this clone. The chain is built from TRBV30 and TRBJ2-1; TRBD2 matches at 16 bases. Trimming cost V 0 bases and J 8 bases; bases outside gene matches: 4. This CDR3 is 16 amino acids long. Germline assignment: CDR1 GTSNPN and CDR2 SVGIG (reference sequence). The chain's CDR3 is CAWSVLGLAGGYEQFF. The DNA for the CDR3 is TGTGCCTGGAGTGTATTGGGACTAGCGGGAGGGTATGAGCAGTTCTTC. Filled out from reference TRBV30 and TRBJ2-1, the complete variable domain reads SQTIHQWPATLVQPVGSPLSLECTVEGTSNPNLYWYRQAAGRGLQLLFYSVGIGQISSEVPQNLSASRPQDRQFILSSKKLLLSDSGFYLCAWSVLGLAGGYEQFFGPGTRLTVL.

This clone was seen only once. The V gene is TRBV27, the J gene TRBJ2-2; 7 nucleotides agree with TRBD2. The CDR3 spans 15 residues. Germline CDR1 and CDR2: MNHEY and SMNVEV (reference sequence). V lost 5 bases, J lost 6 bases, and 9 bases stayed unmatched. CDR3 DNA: TGTGCCAGCAGTACGTACGGACTAGGGGCCGGGGAGCTGTTTTTT. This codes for CASSTYGLGAGELFF.

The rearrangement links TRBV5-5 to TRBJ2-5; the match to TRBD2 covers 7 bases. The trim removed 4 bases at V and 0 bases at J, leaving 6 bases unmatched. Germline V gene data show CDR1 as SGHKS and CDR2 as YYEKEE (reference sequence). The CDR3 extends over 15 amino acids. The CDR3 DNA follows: TGTGCCAGCAGCCTTAACGGGGGGTACCAAGAGACCCAGTACTTC. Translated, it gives CASSLNGGYQETQYF.

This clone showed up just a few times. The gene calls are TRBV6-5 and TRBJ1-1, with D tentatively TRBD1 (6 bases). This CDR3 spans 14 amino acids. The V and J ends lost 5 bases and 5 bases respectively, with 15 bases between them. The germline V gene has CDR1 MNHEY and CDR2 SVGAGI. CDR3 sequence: CASSEQGKGTEAFF. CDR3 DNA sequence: TGTGCCAGCAGTGAACAGGGTAAGGGGACTGAAGCTTTCTTT.

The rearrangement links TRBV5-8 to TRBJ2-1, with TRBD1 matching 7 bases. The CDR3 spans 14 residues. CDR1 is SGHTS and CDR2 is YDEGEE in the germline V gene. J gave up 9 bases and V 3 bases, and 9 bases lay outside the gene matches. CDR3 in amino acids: CASSSRRGGVEQFF. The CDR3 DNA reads TGTGCCAGCAGCTCCCGTCGAGGGGGCGTTGAGCAGTTCTTC. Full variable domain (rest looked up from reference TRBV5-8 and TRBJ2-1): EAGVTQSPTHLIKTRGQQATLRCSPISGHTSVYWYQQALGLGLQFLLWYDEGEERNRGNFPPRFSGRQFPNYSSELNVNALELEDSALYLCASSSRRGGVEQFFGPGTRLTVL.

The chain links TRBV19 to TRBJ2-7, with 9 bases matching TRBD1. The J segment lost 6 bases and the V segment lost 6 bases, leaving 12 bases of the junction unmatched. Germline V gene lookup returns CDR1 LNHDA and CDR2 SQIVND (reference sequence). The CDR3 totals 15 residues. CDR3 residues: CASSEKTGGIGEQYF. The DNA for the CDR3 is TGTGCCAGTAGCGAGAAGACAGGGGGTATTGGCGAGCAGTACTTC.

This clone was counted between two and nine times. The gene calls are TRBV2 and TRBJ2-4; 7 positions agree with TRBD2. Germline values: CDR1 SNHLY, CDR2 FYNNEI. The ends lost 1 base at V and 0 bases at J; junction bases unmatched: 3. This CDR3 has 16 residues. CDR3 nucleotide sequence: TGTGCCAGCAGTGAAGGTGGGGGGGTAGCCAAAAACATTCAGTACTTC. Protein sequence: CASSEGGGVAKNIQYF.

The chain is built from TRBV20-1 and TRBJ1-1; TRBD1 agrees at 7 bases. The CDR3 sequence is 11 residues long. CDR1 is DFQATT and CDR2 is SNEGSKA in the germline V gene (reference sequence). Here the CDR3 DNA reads TGCAGCCCAGGGGGATACACTGAAGCTTTCTTT. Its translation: CSPGGYTEAFF.

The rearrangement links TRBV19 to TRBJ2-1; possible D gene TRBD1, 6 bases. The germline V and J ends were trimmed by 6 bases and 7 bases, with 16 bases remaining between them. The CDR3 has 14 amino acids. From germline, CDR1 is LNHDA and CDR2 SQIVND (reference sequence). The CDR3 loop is CASRHREVANEQFF. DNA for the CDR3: TGTGCCAGTAGACACAGGGAAGTGGCAAATGAGCAGTTCTTC.

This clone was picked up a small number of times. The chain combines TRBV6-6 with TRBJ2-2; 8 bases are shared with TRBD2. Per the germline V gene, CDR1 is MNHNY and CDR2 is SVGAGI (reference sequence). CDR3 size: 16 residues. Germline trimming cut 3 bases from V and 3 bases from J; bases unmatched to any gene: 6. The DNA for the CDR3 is TGTGCCAGCAGTTATGGTGGCGGGAGGTACACCGGGGAGCTGTTTTTT. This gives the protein CASSYGGGRYTGELFF.

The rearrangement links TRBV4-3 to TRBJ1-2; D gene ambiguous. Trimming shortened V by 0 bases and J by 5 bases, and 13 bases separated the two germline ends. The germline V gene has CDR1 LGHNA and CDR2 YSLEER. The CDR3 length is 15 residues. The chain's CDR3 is CASSQDWKSVYGYTF. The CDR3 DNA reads TGCGCCAGCAGCCAAGATTGGAAGTCCGTTTATGGCTACACCTTC.

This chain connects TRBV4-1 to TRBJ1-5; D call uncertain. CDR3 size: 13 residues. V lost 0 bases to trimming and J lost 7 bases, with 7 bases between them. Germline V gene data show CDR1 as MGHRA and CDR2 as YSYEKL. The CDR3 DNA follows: TGCGCCAGCAGCCAAGAGGTACGACAGCCCCAGCATTTT. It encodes CASSQEVRQPQHF.